One and the same sample provided the 31 T cell receptor beta chains below, sequenced in a study of T-cell reconstitution after alpha-beta-depleted transplantation in children. The TCRbeta library was prepared with unique molecular identifiers. One entry per CDR3 protein results from TCRdb running MiXCR on the PCR reads. Of tens of thousands of distinct CDR3 sequences in the sample, 5.8% were seen once. The source material was PBMCs, mostly from graft donor cells, sampled 60 days after TCRalphabeta/CD19-depleted stem cell transplant. Receptor source: a female patient aged 2-9 years who had a stem cell transplant for aplastic anemia, so the T cells may come from the graft donor.

This clonotype was observed many times. V gene TRBV6-5 combines with J gene TRBJ2-5, with TRBD2 identical over 7 bases. Unmatched junction bases numbered 3, after V lost 6 bases and J lost 5 bases. The germline V gene encodes CDR1 MNHEY and CDR2 SVGAGI. The CDR3 is 12 residues long. The DNA of the CDR3 is TGTGCCAGCAGCAGGGAGGGCGAGACCCAGTACTTC. This codes for CASSREGETQYF.

This clonotype was seen a handful of times. The CDR3 bases are TGTGCCAGCAGCCAAGACCCCCTAGCAGGCACCGGGGAGCTGTTTTTT. It translates to CASSQDPLAGTGELFF. This rearrangement joins TRBV3-1 to TRBJ2-2, with D perhaps matching TRBD2 (5 bases). There are 16 residues in the CDR3. The V end lost 0 bases, the J end lost 4 bases, and 12 bases lay between the germline ends. Germline assignment: CDR1 LGHDT and CDR2 YNNKEL (reference sequence). Full variable domain (rest looked up from reference TRBV3-1 and TRBJ2-2): DTAVSQTPKYLVTQMGNDKSIKCEQNLGHDTMYWYKQDSKKFLKIMFSYNNKELIINETVPNRFSPKSPDKAHLNLHINSLELGDSAVYFCASSQDPLAGTGELFFGEGSRLTVL.

This clonotype was counted many times. The rearrangement links TRBV9 to TRBJ2-1; 10 bases are a match to TRBD2. V shed 3 bases and J 7 bases; nucleotides not matched to a gene: 4. Germline V gene sequence: CDR1 SGDLS, CDR2 YYNGEE. The CDR3 is made up of 14 amino acids. Here the CDR3 reads CASSASGSLNEQFF. CDR3 in DNA: TGTGCCAGCAGCGCTAGCGGGAGTCTGAATGAGCAGTTCTTC.

This clonotype turned up a few times. The V and J genes are TRBV3-1 and TRBJ2-5; D not resolved. CDR3 length: 14 residues. Trimming left V 3 bases short and J 5 bases short, with 13 bases between. The germline V gene has CDR1 LGHDT and CDR2 YNNKEL (reference sequence). Written as DNA, the CDR3 is TGTGCCAGCAGCCAGACGACACAATCGGAGACCCAGTACTTC. It yields the protein CASSQTTQSETQYF.

This clonotype was detected only a few times. This chain joins TRBV15 and TRBJ2-7; 8 bases agree with TRBD2. Germline CDR1 is LNHNV and CDR2 is YYDKDF (reference sequence). The CDR3 covers 17 residues. Unmatched junction bases numbered 13, after V lost 4 bases and J lost 2 bases. CDR3 DNA sequence: TGTGCCACCAGCACTCTTACGGGGACTAGTCGGCCCTACGAGCAGTACTTC. Translation gives CATSTLTGTSRPYEQYF.

This clonotype occurred many times. The gene calls are TRBV27 and TRBJ2-6; 9 nucleotides agree with TRBD2. The CDR3 spans 16 residues. The V gene end was trimmed by 6 bases and the J gene end by 1 base; junction bases not matched to a gene: 4. Germline loops: CDR1 MNHEY, CDR2 SMNVEV (reference sequence). In DNA, the CDR3 is TGTGCCAGCAGGACTAGCGGCAAATCTGGGGCCAACGTCCTGACTTTC. This translates into CASRTSGKSGANVLTF.

This clonotype was recorded many times. The chain uses TRBV7-9 and TRBJ1-2, with D perhaps matching TRBD1 (6 bases). CDR1 and CDR2 from the germline V gene are SEHNR and FQNEAQ (reference sequence). V dropped 0 bases and J dropped 5 bases, with 10 bases sitting between them. CDR3 size: 14 residues. The CDR3 DNA reads TGTGCCAGCAGCTTAGCGGACAGAACGTATGGCTACACCTTC. Amino acid sequence: CASSLADRTYGYTF.

This clonotype occurred many times. The rearrangement joins TRBV18 to TRBJ2-5, with D perhaps matching TRBD1 (7 bases). V was clipped by 3 bases and J by 2 bases, with 19 bases between them. Germline assignment: CDR1 KGHSH and CDR2 LQKENI. The CDR3 runs to 17 residues. DNA for the CDR3: TGTGCCAGCTCACCCTCTGGGGCCAGGGGGGAACAAGAGACCCAGTACTTC. Translated, it gives CASSPSGARGEQETQYF.

This clonotype has just a few counts. V is TRBV27 and J is TRBJ2-2; weak D call: TRBD1 (6 bases). CDR1 and CDR2 (germline): MNHEY, SMNVEV (reference sequence). Deletions cut 5 bases from V and 1 base from J, with 11 bases between. This CDR3 has 15 residues. The CDR3 region has the DNA TGTGCCAGCAGTCCACAGGGATTGAACACCGGGGAGCTGTTTTTT. It is translated as CASSPQGLNTGELFF.

This clonotype was detected only a few times. The V and J genes are TRBV5-1 and TRBJ2-7, with D hard to call. The V gene's germline CDR1 is SGHRS and CDR2 YFSETQ. Trimming removed 1 base at V and 5 bases at J, with 13 bases between. CDR3 length equals 14 residues. The CDR3 DNA is TGCGCCAGCAGCTTGAGGCGGCCCGAGGACGAGCAGTACTTC. This translates into CASSLRRPEDEQYF. The full variable domain, its missing parts supplied by reference TRBV5-1 and TRBJ2-7, is KAGVTQTPRYLIKTRGQQVTLSCSPISGHRSVSWYQQTPGQGLQFLFEYFSETQRNKGNFPGRFSGRQFSNSRSEMNVSTLELGDSALYLCASSLRRPEDEQYFGPGTRLTVT.

V is TRBV5-1 and J is TRBJ1-5; D gene ambiguous. This CDR3 is 14 amino acids long. Trimming shortened V by 5 bases and J by 4 bases, and 13 bases separated the two germline ends. The germline V gene encodes CDR1 SGHRS and CDR2 YFSETQ. CDR3 loop: CASRNGTSNQPQHF. Here the CDR3 DNA reads TGCGCCAGCAGGAACGGAACATCTAATCAGCCCCAGCATTTT.

This clonotype was seen only a few times. The rearrangement uses TRBV28 and TRBJ1-5, with D perhaps matching TRBD1 (5 bases). CDR1 and CDR2 (germline): MDHEN, SYDVKM. V was trimmed by 5 bases and J by 10 bases, leaving 21 bases between them. The CDR3 has 15 residues. The CDR3 here is CASSTPWGRGKPQHF. DNA of the CDR3: TGTGCCAGCAGTACCCCGTGGGGACGGGGAAAACCCCAGCATTTT.

The table lists this clonotype with many counts. The rearrangement uses TRBV18 and TRBJ2-7; maybe TRBD1 (7 bases). Germline CDR1 is KGHSH and CDR2 is LQKENI. Trimming stripped 3 bases from V and 6 bases from J, with 15 bases between. This CDR3 comprises 14 residues. The DNA of the CDR3 is TGTGCCAGCTCACCTGGGCAGGGGGACTTCGAGCAGTACTTC. The encoded protein is CASSPGQGDFEQYF.

This clonotype was picked up many times. The chain couples TRBV7-3 to TRBJ2-2, with unresolved D. Germline V lookup: CDR1 SGHTA, CDR2 FQGTGA. The CDR3 length is 13 residues. V lost 6 bases to trimming and J lost 2 bases, with 7 bases between them. CDR3 bases: TGTGCCAGCAGTGGGGTTAACACCGGGGAGCTGTTTTTT. Translation gives CASSGVNTGELFF.

This clonotype was recorded many times. The chain carries TRBV20-1 and TRBJ2-1; D is undetermined. The CDR3 length is 16 residues. V shed 0 bases and J shed 0 bases, with 12 bases lying between them. Looked up from germline, CDR1 is DFQATT and CDR2 is SNEGSKA (reference sequence). CDR3 sequence: CSARDRAASSYNEQFF. The CDR3 DNA sequence: TGCAGTGCTAGAGATCGGGCGGCAAGCTCCTACAATGAGCAGTTCTTC.

The sample holds many counts of this clonotype. This chain uses TRBV12-3 or TRBV12-4 with TRBJ1-2; D ambiguous. The V gene lost 2 bases and the J gene lost 5 bases, with 9 bases spanning the gap. This CDR3 spans 13 amino acids. The DNA of the CDR3 is TGTGCCAGCAGTTTAAATACAGATTATGGCTACACCTTC. Its protein product is CASSLNTDYGYTF.

This clonotype was counted between two and nine times. The chain has TRBV14 and TRBJ1-1; possible D gene TRBD1, 6 bases. The CDR3 is 15 residues long. The V end lost 4 bases, the J end lost 6 bases, and 18 bases lay between the germline ends. Germline assignment: CDR1 SGHDN and CDR2 FVKESK. The CDR3 reads CASSPRGAGWAEAFF. CDR3 nucleotide sequence: TGTGCCAGCAGCCCACGGGGGGCAGGTTGGGCTGAAGCTTTCTTT.

This clonotype was observed a few times. The V and J genes are TRBV2 and TRBJ2-6; D is unclear. This CDR3 is built from 13 residues. With 8 bases removed from V and 2 bases from J, the gap between germline ends came to 7 bases. Per germline, CDR1 SNHLY and CDR2 FYNNEI. The CDR3 nucleotides are TGTGCCAGCTCGGAAACTGGGGCCAACGTCCTGACTTTC. As protein: CASSETGANVLTF. Drawing the rest from reference TRBV2 and TRBJ2-6, the complete variable domain is EPEVTQTPSHQVTQMGQEVILRCVPISNHLYFYWYRQILGQKVEFLVSFYNNEISEKSEIFDDQFSVERPDGSNFTLKIRSTKLEDSAMYFCASSETGANVLTFGAGSRLTVL.

This clonotype was seen at least ten times. This chain links TRBV7-9 with TRBJ1-2; 9 bases are shared with TRBD1. The trim removed 6 bases at V and 3 bases at J, leaving 11 bases unmatched. This CDR3 spans 16 amino acids. Germline CDR1 reads SEHNR; CDR2 reads FQNEAQ (reference sequence). The CDR3 coding sequence is TGTGCCAGCAGACCTACAGGGGGCGCAGGCTACTATGGCTACACCTTC. This gives the protein CASRPTGGAGYYGYTF.

This clonotype was observed at least ten times. The chain carries TRBV5-1 and TRBJ2-3; possibly TRBD1 or TRBD2 for D (5 bases each). Germline V gene sequence: CDR1 SGHRS, CDR2 YFSETQ. V lost 7 bases and J lost 5, with 20 bases in between. The CDR3 has 15 residues. The CDR3 DNA sequence: TGCGCCAGCGCGCGAGGGGCGCTTGGGGGAGATACGCAGTATTTT. It specifies CASARGALGGDTQYF.

This clonotype came up many times. The genes are TRBV12-3 or TRBV12-4 and TRBJ2-1, with D perhaps assigned TRBD1 or TRBD2 (6 bases each). V was shortened by 8 bases and J by 7 bases, with 24 bases between the two germline ends. This CDR3 region has 16 residues. CDR3 residues: CASVPYRGGQVNEQFF. The CDR3 nucleotides are TGTGCCAGCGTCCCCTATCGAGGGGGGCAGGTAAATGAGCAGTTCTTC.

V and J are TRBV11-3 and TRBJ2-1; TRBD1 is a possible D gene (5 bases). Germline V gives CDR1 SGHNT, CDR2 YENEEA. V lost 6 bases to trimming and J lost 8 bases, with 17 bases between them. This CDR3 has 14 amino acids. The CDR3 region is CASSLDPKGHEQFF. For the CDR3, the DNA is TGTGCCAGCAGTCTCGACCCCAAGGGGCATGAGCAGTTCTTC.

The V and J genes are TRBV7-2 and TRBJ1-2; D might be TRBD1 (6 bases). From germline, CDR1 is SGHTA and CDR2 FQGNSA. The ends were cut back, 1 base at V and 4 bases at J, with 7 bases in the middle. The CDR3 spans 13 residues. CDR3 sequence: CASSLGGGYGYTF. CDR3 sequence (DNA): TGTGCCAGCAGCTTAGGAGGGGGCTATGGCTACACCTTC.

J is TRBJ1-5 and V is TRBV19; 8 bases line up with TRBD1. From germline, CDR1 is LNHDA and CDR2 SQIVND (reference sequence). The CDR3 loop spans 14 amino acids. The junction had 8 bases not matched to a gene; V was cut back by 4 bases and J by 9 bases. CDR3 DNA: TGTGCCAGTAGTAGTGGACAGGGTCTCCTGCCCCAGCATTTT. Protein sequence: CASSSGQGLLPQHF.

Ten or more counts support this clonotype. The chain employs TRBV5-6 and TRBJ1-2; maybe TRBD1 (5 bases). Germline CDR1 is SGHDT and CDR2 is YYEEEE. CDR3 length: 16 residues. The V end lost 1 base, the J end lost 6 bases, and 19 bases lay between the germline ends. The chain's CDR3 is CASSLQGTDLSNGYTF. The CDR3 DNA is TGTGCCAGCAGCTTGCAAGGGACCGACCTATCTAATGGCTACACCTTC. Based on the CDR3 plus reference TRBV5-6 and TRBJ1-2, the full variable domain is DAGVTQSPTHLIKTRGQQVTLRCSPKSGHDTVSWYQQALGQGPQFIFQYYEEEERQRGNFPDRFSGHQFPNYSSELNVNALLLGDSALYLCASSLQGTDLSNGYTFGSGTRLTVV.

Many counts were recorded for this clonotype. V usage is TRBV24-1 and J usage is TRBJ2-3, with 8 positions matching TRBD1. Germline V gene sequence: CDR1 KGHDR, CDR2 SFDVKD. The length of the CDR3 is 15 residues. Losses at the gene ends were 4 bases for V and 2 bases for J; bases not matched to a gene: 4. CDR3 protein: CATSEAGGPTDTQYF. CDR3 in DNA: TGTGCCACCAGTGAGGCAGGGGGCCCCACAGATACGCAGTATTTT.

This clonotype came up many times. This rearrangement joins TRBV7-2 to TRBJ2-1; TRBD1 aligns across 8 bases. The CDR3 extends over 18 amino acids. Trimming cost V 5 bases and J 7 bases; bases outside gene matches: 19. Germline CDR1 is SGHTA and CDR2 is FQGNSA. In nucleotides, the CDR3 is TGTGCCAGCAGCCCAAAAACTACAGGGGGTATAATGGTAAATGAGCAGTTCTTC. This codes for CASSPKTTGGIMVNEQFF.

This clonotype occurred many times. The rearrangement joins TRBV11-2 to TRBJ2-5, with 11 positions matching TRBD2. Germline V gene lookup returns CDR1 SGHAT and CDR2 FQNNGV. V gave up 4 bases and J gave up 5 bases; unmatched junction bases: 12. CDR3 length: 17 residues. CDR3 loop: CASSSMGLAAPTETQYF. CDR3 bases: TGTGCCAGCAGCTCAATGGGACTAGCGGCACCTACGGAGACCCAGTACTTC. Looking up the rest from reference TRBV11-2 and TRBJ2-5 gives the full variable domain: EAGVAQSPRYKIIEKRQSVAFWCNPISGHATLYWYQQILGQGPKLLIQFQNNGVVDDSQLPKDRFSAERLKGVDSTLKIQPAKLEDSAVYLCASSSMGLAAPTETQYFGPGTRLLVL.

By frequency in the sample, this clonotype is medium-sized. V gene TRBV27 combines with J gene TRBJ2-5; possible D gene TRBD1, 7 bases. V was trimmed by 8 bases and J by 2 bases, leaving 12 bases between them. This CDR3 has 13 amino acids. Germline V lookup: CDR1 MNHEY, CDR2 SMNVEV (reference sequence). The CDR3 loop is CASGGTAQETQYF. CDR3 nucleotide sequence: TGTGCCAGCGGGGGGACAGCACAAGAGACCCAGTACTTC.

The table lists this clonotype with many counts. This rearrangement joins TRBV28 to TRBJ2-7; D may correspond to TRBD1 or TRBD2 (5 bases each). Per the germline V gene, CDR1 is MDHEN and CDR2 is SYDVKM. There are 14 residues in the CDR3. V was cut by 5 bases and J by 2 bases, with 13 bases left in between. The CDR3 sequence: CASSHGLGAYEQYF. The CDR3 DNA sequence: TGTGCCAGCAGTCATGGATTGGGGGCCTACGAGCAGTACTTC.

This clonotype has a count of ten or more. The gene calls are TRBV25-1 and TRBJ2-7; perhaps TRBD2 as D (6 bases). This CDR3 is 14 amino acids long. CDR1 is MGHDK and CDR2 is SYGVNS in the germline V gene. Trimming left V 6 bases short and J 2 bases short, with 14 bases between. For the CDR3, the DNA is TGTGCCAGCAGACCCGGAGGGAGGACCTACGAGCAGTACTTC. It specifies CASRPGGRTYEQYF.